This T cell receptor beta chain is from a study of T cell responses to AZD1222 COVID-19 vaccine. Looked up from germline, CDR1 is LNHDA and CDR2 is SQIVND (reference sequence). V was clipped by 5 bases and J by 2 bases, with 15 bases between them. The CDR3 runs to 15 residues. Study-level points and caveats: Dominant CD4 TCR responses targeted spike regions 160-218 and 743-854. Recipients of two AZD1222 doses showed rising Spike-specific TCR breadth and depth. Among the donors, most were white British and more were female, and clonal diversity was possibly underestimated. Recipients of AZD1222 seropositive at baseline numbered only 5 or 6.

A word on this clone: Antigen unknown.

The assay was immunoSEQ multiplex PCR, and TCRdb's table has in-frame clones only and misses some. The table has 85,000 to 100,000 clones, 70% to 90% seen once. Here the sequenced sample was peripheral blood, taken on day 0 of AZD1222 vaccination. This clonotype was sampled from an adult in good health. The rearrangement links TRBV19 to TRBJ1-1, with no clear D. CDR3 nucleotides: TGTGCCAGTAGTTCCTCCCCAAGACGTAACACTGAAGCTTTCTTT. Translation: CASSSSPRRNTEAFF.